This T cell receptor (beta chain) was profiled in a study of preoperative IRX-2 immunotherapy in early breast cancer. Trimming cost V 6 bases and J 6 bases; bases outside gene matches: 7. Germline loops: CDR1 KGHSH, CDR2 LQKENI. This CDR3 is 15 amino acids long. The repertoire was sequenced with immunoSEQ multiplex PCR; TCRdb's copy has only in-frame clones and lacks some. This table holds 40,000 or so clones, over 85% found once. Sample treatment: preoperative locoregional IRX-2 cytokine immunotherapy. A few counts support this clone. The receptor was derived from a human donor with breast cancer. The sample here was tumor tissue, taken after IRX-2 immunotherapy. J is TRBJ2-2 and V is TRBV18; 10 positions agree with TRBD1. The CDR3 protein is CASSPGQGHSGELFF. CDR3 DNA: TGTGCCAGCTCGCCGGGACAGGGGCACTCCGGGGAGCTGTTTTTT.